This T cell receptor beta chain was profiled in a study of T cell responses to AZD1222 COVID-19 vaccine. Findings and caveats of the study: Spike was spanned by vaccine-associated CD4 TCRs, which were dominant at 160-218 and 743-854. Donors skewed white British and female; clonal diversity was possibly underestimated. Targeting of unmutated variant regions was reportedly seen in nearly half of spike-specific TCRs.

Trimming took 10 bases from V and 0 from J, leaving 11 bases between them. The CDR3 contains 13 residues. Germline V gene data show CDR1 as ENHRY and CDR2 as SYGVKD. Assay used: immunoSEQ multiplex PCR; TCRdb lists only in-frame clones, some missing. Among around 74,000 clones listed, about 92% were seen once. To note about this clone: As yet, its antigen is unknown.

The sample consisted of peripheral blood, taken on day 0 of MenACWY control vaccination. This clonotype was obtained from an adult in good health. The V gene is TRBV10-3, the J gene TRBJ2-3, with D perhaps TRBD1 (5 bases). CDR3 amino acids: CATVTASTDTQYF. The DNA of the CDR3 is TGTGCCACCGTGACAGCGAGCACAGATACGCAGTATTTT.